Below are 24 T cell receptor beta chains sequenced from a single sample in a study of metastatic and nonmetastatic thyroid tumors. Until they underwent thyroid surgery, no patient had received any treatment. Via MiXCR, TCRdb re-called the PCR reads. The table includes 30,000 to 35,000 clones, about a sixth detected once. Sequencing was carried out using blood. The receptors stem from a female donor with papillary thyroid cancer or a benign thyroid nodule (not recorded which). Some clones in this sample may be carry-over from other donors' samples.

This clone was detected ten times or more. The rearrangement links TRBV5-1 to TRBJ2-1, with 9 bases lining up with TRBD2. The CDR3 spans 14 residues. Germline lookup yields CDR1 SGHRS and CDR2 YFSETQ. V lost 4 bases to trimming and J lost 7 bases; unmatched junction nucleotides: 6. The CDR3 DNA is TGCGCCAGCAGCAGAGCGCGGGGGGGGAATGAGCAGTTCTTC. This codes for CASSRARGGNEQFF.

In its sample, this clone is medium-sized (0.01 to 0.1%). Additional DNA sequences in this sample encode the identical CDR3. The chain employs TRBV6-1 and TRBJ2-7; 11 bases map to TRBD1. Germline lookup yields CDR1 MNHNS and CDR2 SASEGT. V trimming: 6 bases; J trimming: 4 bases; junction bases outside the gene matches: 2. The CDR3 length is 13 residues. The chain's CDR3 is CASRDRGPYEQYF. The CDR3 DNA reads TGTGCCAGCAGGGACAGGGGGCCGTACGAGCAGTACTTC.

A word on this clone: A much larger clonotype is one base distant, so this may be a read error. The CDR3 loop is CASRTSGSMSVSYSEQFF. CDR3 sequence (DNA): TGCGCCAGCAGAACTAGCGGGAGTATGTCTGTCTCCTACAGTGAGCAGTTCTTC. The chain is built from TRBV5-1 and TRBJ2-1; TRBD2 agrees at 11 bases. The CDR3 has 18 residues. Germline V CDR1 and CDR2: SGHRS, YFSETQ. Full variable domain (remainder filled in from reference TRBV5-1 and TRBJ2-1): KAGVTQTPRYLIKTRGQQVTLSCSPISGHRSVSWYQQTPGQGLQFLFEYFSETQRNKGNFPGRFSGRQFSNSRSEMNVSTLELGDSALYLCASRTSGSMSVSYSEQFFGPGTRLTVL.

Many counts were recorded for this clone. The chain recombines TRBV6-1 with TRBJ1-5, with a weak D call TRBD1 (6 bases). This CDR3 spans 15 amino acids. Trimming removed 4 bases at V and 6 bases at J, with 16 bases between. Germline V gene sequence: CDR1 MNHNS, CDR2 SASEGT. For the CDR3, the DNA is TGTGCCAGCAGTGTCACGGGACAAGTGGGTCAGCCCCAGCATTTT. It yields the protein CASSVTGQVGQPQHF.

In this sample, this clone turned up many times. The chain joins TRBV7-9 to TRBJ1-1; D is possibly TRBD1 (5 bases). Trimming took 0 bases from V and 7 from J, leaving 12 bases between them. This CDR3 region has 14 residues. Germline V lookup: CDR1 SEHNR, CDR2 FQNEAQ (reference sequence). This CDR3 reads CASSLASGRGEAFF. DNA of the CDR3: TGTGCCAGCAGCTTAGCCTCGGGGCGGGGTGAAGCTTTCTTT.

This clone occurred many times. The genes are TRBV12-3 or TRBV12-4 and TRBJ1-2; D gene unclear. V was clipped by 3 bases and J by 2 bases, with 7 bases between them. This CDR3 spans 13 amino acids. The chain's CDR3 is CASSFSENYGYTF. DNA of the CDR3: TGTGCCAGCAGTTTTTCGGAGAACTATGGCTACACCTTC.

This clone has at least ten counts. The chain recombines TRBV11-2 with TRBJ1-1; D unclear. Germline-derived CDR1 and CDR2 are SGHAT and FQNNGV. Trimming took 5 bases from V and 7 from J, leaving 11 bases between them. The CDR3 length is 12 residues. The CDR3 loop reads CASSRRQIEAFF. The DNA for the CDR3 is TGTGCCAGCAGCCGTCGCCAGATTGAAGCTTTCTTT.

This clone was counted ten times or more. V gene TRBV27 combines with J gene TRBJ1-6; 9 bases map to TRBD1. J lost 8 bases, V lost 3 bases, and 8 bases had no gene match. The germline V gene encodes CDR1 MNHEY and CDR2 SMNVEV (reference sequence). The CDR3 has 16 residues. The CDR3 nucleotides are TGTGCCAGCAGTTTCCGGCCGAGGACAGGGGATTCACCCCTCCACTTT. Translating gives CASSFRPRTGDSPLHF.

This clone was recorded many times. This may stem from a read error, because a much larger clone lies one nucleotide away. The chain links TRBV10-3 to TRBJ2-2; TRBD1 might be the D (5 bases). V shed 3 bases and J shed 3 bases, with 5 bases lying between them. CDR3 length equals 13 residues. Germline CDR1 reads ENHRY; CDR2 reads SYGVKD. In nucleotides, the CDR3 is TGTGCCATCAGTGACAGGGACACCGGGGAGCTGTTTTTT. It specifies CAISDRDTGELFF.

This clone was observed at least ten times. The CDR3, as DNA: TGTGCCAGCAGTCCACCGGGACAGTCCTATGGCTACACCTTC. Protein: CASSPPGQSYGYTF. The chain carries TRBV6-2 or TRBV6-3 and TRBJ1-2, with TRBD1 identical over 7 bases. V shed 5 bases, J shed 4 bases, and the junction held 7 bases outside the gene matches. CDR3 length equals 14 residues. CDR1 is MNHEY and CDR2 is SVGEGT in the germline V gene.

The V and J genes are TRBV27 and TRBJ2-7, with 7 nucleotides matching TRBD2. Germline V gives CDR1 MNHEY, CDR2 SMNVEV (reference sequence). The CDR3 has 19 amino acids. Trimming removed 4 bases from V and 7 bases from J; junction bases left unmatched: 25. The CDR3 bases are TGTGCCAGCAGTTGGGGGTCCGGGTTGGAACTAGCGCCCCTCGGTGAGCAGTACTTC. Protein sequence: CASSWGSGLELAPLGEQYF.

This clone came up many times. The CDR3 DNA reads as TGTGCCAGCAGCCCCGGGACAGGGGGCACCGGGGAGCTGTTTTTT. Translation gives CASSPGTGGTGELFF. The V and J genes are TRBV3-1 and TRBJ2-2; 11 nucleotides align to TRBD1. The CDR3 has 15 amino acids. V dropped 4 bases and J dropped 4; count of bases not matched to a gene: 2. From germline, CDR1 is LGHDT and CDR2 YNNKEL (reference sequence).

This clone was seen ten or more times. In the same sample, other DNA sequences code for this CDR3. The rearrangement uses TRBV4-1 and TRBJ2-1; weak D call: TRBD1 (5 bases). In germline, CDR1 is MGHRA, CDR2 YSYEKL. V was shortened by 0 bases and J by 8 bases, with 11 bases between the two germline ends. The CDR3 loop spans 14 amino acids. The CDR3 region has the DNA TGCGCCAGCAGCCAAGAAGGTTGGGGCGATGAGCAGTTCTTC. This sequence encodes CASSQEGWGDEQFF.

This clone was detected many times. A much larger clonotype is one base distant, so this may be a read error. The chain recombines TRBV15 with TRBJ1-2; D is uncertain. The CDR3 is 13 residues long. The germline V and J ends were trimmed by 2 bases and 9 bases, with 13 bases remaining between them. The germline gives CDR1 LNHNV, CDR2 YYDKDF (reference sequence). The CDR3 loop reads CATSRKGRPSYTF. The DNA for the CDR3 is TGTGCCACCAGCAGAAAGGGCCGCCCCAGCTACACCTTC.

This clone was detected ten times or more. This may come from a read error, since a much larger clone is one base off. This rearrangement joins TRBV19 to TRBJ2-3; 8 bases fit TRBD1. The CDR3 loop spans 14 amino acids. The germline CDR1 and CDR2 sequences are LNHDA and SQIVND (reference sequence). CDR3 loop: CASSLGQGTGTQYF. The CDR3 DNA reads as TGTGCCAGTAGTCTAGGACAGGGTACAGGTACGCAGTATTTT.

By frequency in the sample, this clone is medium-sized. The CDR3 nucleotides are TGTGCCAGCAGGCGGGACAGGCTTAATTCACCCCTCCACTTT. Translating gives CASRRDRLNSPLHF. The chain couples TRBV6-1 to TRBJ1-6, with 8 bases fitting TRBD1. The CDR3 sequence is 14 residues long. Germline CDR1 is MNHNS and CDR2 is SASEGT. J was trimmed by 6 bases and V by 6 bases; bases with no gene match: 4.

Comments on this clone: At one boundary the junction diverges from the germline segment, which might be a read error. The chain combines TRBV7-2 with TRBJ1-3; D not resolved. The CDR3 length is 15 residues. Germline V lookup: CDR1 SGHTA, CDR2 FQGNSA. This CDR3 reads CASSLGNTSANTIYF. In DNA form, the CDR3 reads TGTGCCAGCAGCTTAGGGAACACCTCTGCAAACACCATATATTTT.

The sample holds many counts of this clone. The chain couples TRBV15 to TRBJ2-7; TRBD2 is a possible D gene (5 bases). This CDR3 contains 15 residues. CDR1 and CDR2 (germline): LNHNV, YYDKDF (reference sequence). The V end was cut by 5 bases, the J end by 1 base, with 15 bases between. The CDR3 nucleotides read TGTGCCACCAGCCTCGAACGGGGTCCGTCCTACGAGCAGTACTTC. It yields the protein CATSLERGPSYEQYF.

This clone was detected many times. The chain links TRBV3-2 to TRBJ1-6; no DNA check was done on the table's D call, TRBD1. TRBV3-2 is designated a pseudogene. The CDR3 runs 18 residues. CDR3 nucleotide sequence: TGTGCCAGCAGCCAAAATCCTACCCCCCGGGCCGGTAATTCACCCCTCCACTTT. Translated: CASSQNPTPRAGNSPLHF.

Many counts were recorded for this clone. The rearrangement links TRBV6-2 or TRBV6-3 to TRBJ2-1, with 10 bases fitting TRBD2. Trimming removed 0 bases from V and 7 bases from J; junction bases left unmatched: 21. Germline V gene lookup returns CDR1 MNHEY and CDR2 SVGEGT. This CDR3 comprises 21 residues. CDR3 nucleotide sequence: TGTGCCAGCAGTTACTCGATTTACCCTAGCGGGAGCCCTACGGGGGGAAATGAGCAGTTCTTC. It encodes CASSYSIYPSGSPTGGNEQFF.

In its sample, this clone was seen many times. V gene TRBV24-1 combines with J gene TRBJ2-7; 8 bases map to TRBD1. CDR3 length: 15 amino acids. Germline values: CDR1 KGHDR, CDR2 SFDVKD. Trimming at V came to 6 bases and at J to 1 base, leaving 7 bases not matched to a gene. CDR3 loop: CATSKDRDGSYEQYF. In DNA form, the CDR3 reads TGTGCCACCAGTAAGGACAGGGATGGGTCCTACGAGCAGTACTTC.

The V and J genes are TRBV9 and TRBJ1-3; TRBD1 matches 7 bases. CDR1 and CDR2 (germline): SGDLS, YYNGEE. There are 15 residues in the CDR3. The CDR3 spells CAISRAGTAGNTIYF. For the CDR3, the DNA is TGTGCTATCAGCCGGGCCGGGACAGCCGGAAACACCATATATTTT.

This clone was detected many times. The same CDR3 is also encoded by other DNA sequences in this sample. The chain recombines TRBV12-3 or TRBV12-4 with TRBJ2-1; D unresolved. V was pared by 6 bases and J by 8 bases, with 8 bases between. There are 11 residues in the CDR3. This chain's CDR3 is CASRTVHEQFF. The CDR3 DNA follows: TGTGCCAGCAGGACCGTGCATGAGCAGTTCTTC.

This clone appeared a few times. V is TRBV6-1 and J is TRBJ2-7; the match to TRBD2 covers 11 bases. Germline V gene lookup returns CDR1 MNHNS and CDR2 SASEGT. Losses at the gene ends were 0 bases for V and 4 bases for J; bases not matched to a gene: 5. The CDR3 loop spans 16 amino acids. CDR3 DNA: TGTGCCAGCAGTGAAGCGCCCGGGACTAGCGGTTACGAGCAGTACTTC. Encoded protein: CASSEAPGTSGYEQYF.